The 18 T cell receptor beta chains below all came from one sample that was sequenced in a study of human T cells and chemical hapten exposure. Time point denoted: patch test 1, 2 weeks after DPC sensitization. The treatment: therapeutic diphenylcyclopropenone sensitization with weekly scalp DPC. MiXCR, applied by TCRdb to the RACE reads, yields one record per CDR3 protein. The sample consists of about 100,000 distinct CDR3 sequences, 11% of them appearing once. Sample: whole blood, taken in connection with sensitization to the hapten diphenylcyclopropenone (DPC). These receptors were collected from a woman between 40 and 50 years old with alopecia areata. Some clones in this sample may be carry-over from other donors' samples.

The chain has TRBV9 and TRBJ1-4; D uncertain. V lost 3 bases, J lost 7 bases, and 10 bases lay in between. This CDR3 has 13 amino acids. Germline loops: CDR1 SGDLS, CDR2 YYNGEE. Written as DNA, the CDR3 is TGTGCCAGCAGCGCGGGCCACGTTGAAAAACTGTTTTTT. Residues: CASSAGHVEKLFF.

The gene calls are TRBV19 and TRBJ2-7; 9 bases match TRBD2. Germline V gives CDR1 LNHDA, CDR2 SQIVND (reference sequence). This CDR3 is built from 16 residues. Trimming at V came to 1 base and at J to 3 bases, leaving 7 bases not matched to a gene. CDR3 region: CASSIGRGLAIYEQYF. The CDR3 bases are TGTGCCAGTAGTATAGGGCGAGGACTAGCGATCTACGAGCAGTACTTC.

V is TRBV5-1 and J is TRBJ2-5, with 8 bases lining up with TRBD2. Germline trimming cut 0 bases from V and 5 bases from J; bases unmatched to any gene: 9. Germline V gene sequence: CDR1 SGHRS, CDR2 YFSETQ. This CDR3 spans 16 amino acids. In DNA, the CDR3 is TGCGCCAGCAGCTTGGAAGGACTAGCCTTGCGGGAGACCCAGTACTTC. Its translation is CASSLEGLALRETQYF. The entire variable domain, with the rest obtained from reference TRBV5-1 and TRBJ2-5, is as follows: KAGVTQTPRYLIKTRGQQVTLSCSPISGHRSVSWYQQTPGQGLQFLFEYFSETQRNKGNFPGRFSGRQFSNSRSEMNVSTLELGDSALYLCASSLEGLALRETQYFGPGTRLLVL.

The V call is TRBV10-3, the J call TRBJ2-3, with TRBD2 matching 12 bases. V gave up 9 bases and J gave up 6 bases; unmatched junction bases: 1. Germline V gene lookup returns CDR1 ENHRY and CDR2 SYGVKD. The CDR3 sequence is 12 residues long. The CDR3 loop reads CAIGTSGDTQYF. Written as DNA, the CDR3 is TGTGCCATTGGGACTAGCGGGGATACGCAGTATTTT.

This clonotype was found many times. The gene calls are TRBV28 and TRBJ2-7, with 9 bases matching TRBD1. The V and J ends lost 6 bases and 0 bases, in that order; junction bases with no gene match: 3. Germline loops: CDR1 MDHEN, CDR2 SYDVKM. The CDR3 is made up of 14 amino acids. CDR3 nucleotide sequence: TGTGCCAGCAGGGGACAGGGAAGCTCCTACGAGCAGTACTTC. Its translation: CASRGQGSSYEQYF.

This clonotype was counted a single time. No conserved phenylalanine or tryptophan is present at the end of the CDR3, so a read error is the likely explanation. V and J are TRBV20-1 and TRBJ2-1; the match to TRBD2 covers 12 bases. The germline gives CDR1 DFQATT, CDR2 SNEGSKA (reference sequence). The CDR3 contains 19 residues. V trimming: 5 bases; J trimming: 6 bases; junction bases outside the gene matches: 20. The CDR3 is CSAPVTSGSRGGYANEQFL. CDR3 DNA: TGCAGTGCTCCCGTGACTAGCGGGAGTCGTGGGGGGTACGCCAATGAGCAGTTCTTA.

This rearrangement joins TRBV29-1 to TRBJ1-1; 8 nucleotides agree with TRBD1. The germline CDR1 and CDR2 sequences are SQVTM and ANQGSEA. Trimming cost V 6 bases and J 1 base; bases outside gene matches: 4. The CDR3 spans 13 residues. CDR3 nucleotide sequence: TGCAGCGTCGGACAGGGCAAGAACACTGAAGCTTTCTTT. Translating it yields CSVGQGKNTEAFF. Using reference TRBV29-1 and TRBJ1-1 for the parts outside the CDR3, the full variable domain is SAVISQKPSRDICQRGTSLTIQCQVDSQVTMMFWYRQQPGQSLTLIATANQGSEATYESGFVIDKFPISRPNLTFSTLTVSNMSPEDSSIYLCSVGQGKNTEAFFGQGTRLTVV.

In its sample, this clonotype was seen many times. V usage is TRBV24-1 and J usage is TRBJ1-5; 9 nucleotides agree with TRBD1. Per germline, CDR1 KGHDR and CDR2 SFDVKD. V was clipped by 3 bases and J by 7 bases; unmatched bases: 6. The CDR3 extends over 15 amino acids. This CDR3 reads CATSDGDREGQPQHF. CDR3 nucleotides: TGTGCCACCAGTGATGGGGACAGGGAAGGCCAGCCCCAGCATTTT.

This clonotype was counted a few times. The chain links TRBV2 to TRBJ2-7; D gene uncertain. The germline gives CDR1 SNHLY, CDR2 FYNNEI. This CDR3 spans 12 amino acids. Trimming stripped 7 bases from V and 2 bases from J, with 9 bases between. As DNA, the CDR3 is TGTGCCAGCACGGGCCTGACCTACGAGCAGTACTTC. Amino acids: CASTGLTYEQYF.

This clonotype was detected a few times. The chain carries TRBV28 and TRBJ1-5, with D tentatively TRBD1 (5 bases). CDR1 MDHEN and CDR2 SYDVKM come from the germline V gene. This CDR3 spans 15 amino acids. V was trimmed by 7 bases and J by 2 bases, leaving 15 bases between them. The CDR3 loop reads CASTLSLGGNQPQHF. CDR3 nucleotides: TGTGCCAGCACCCTGAGCTTGGGGGGCAATCAGCCCCAGCATTTT.

This clonotype was detected many times. The final CDR3 position lacks the conserved phenylalanine or tryptophan, pointing to a likely read error. No DNA is shown, since the ends of the CDR3 on it are uncertain; the CDR3 is the one TCRdb lists. The V and J genes are TRBV7-9 and TRBJ2-7; TRBD1, the D gene given by the table, was not confirmed from the DNA. With termini counted, the CDR3 has 11 amino acids. Germline CDR1 SEHNR, CDR2 FQNEAQ (reference sequence). CDR3 protein: CASSLVGLPSL.

This clonotype was observed at least ten times. This rearrangement joins TRBV6-2 or TRBV6-3 to TRBJ1-5; D call uncertain. This CDR3 has 11 residues. Trimming removed 8 bases from V and 0 bases from J, with 2 bases in between. Germline CDR1 MNHEY, CDR2 SVGEGT. The CDR3 DNA reads TGTGCCAGCGGTAGCAATCAGCCCCAGCATTTT. It encodes CASGSNQPQHF.

This clonotype has a count of ten or more. The gene calls are TRBV12-3 or TRBV12-4 and TRBJ1-1; D is unresolved. V was shortened by 6 bases and J by 3 bases, with 11 bases between the two germline ends. The length of the CDR3 is 13 residues. This chain's CDR3 is CASSPARYTEAFF. CDR3 DNA sequence: TGTGCCAGCAGCCCTGCGAGGTACACTGAAGCTTTCTTT.

This clonotype has just a few counts. The chain has TRBV12-3 or TRBV12-4 and TRBJ2-7, with D perhaps matching TRBD1 or TRBD2 (5 bases each). V was clipped by 1 base and J by 5 bases, with 15 bases between them. CDR3 length: 15 residues. The CDR3 DNA follows: TGTGCCAGCAGTTTAGTCCTGGCAGGGAGCAACGAGCAGTACTTC. Its translation: CASSLVLAGSNEQYF.

This clonotype showed up just a few times. The chain carries TRBV29-1 and TRBJ1-3; no firm D call. Germline V gives CDR1 SQVTM, CDR2 ANQGSEA. The length of the CDR3 is 13 residues. Trimming stripped 4 bases from V and 0 bases from J, with 7 bases between. CDR3 amino acids: CSVVQSSGNTIYF. DNA of the CDR3: TGCAGCGTTGTTCAGAGCTCTGGAAACACCATATATTTT. The whole variable domain, remainder taken from reference TRBV29-1 and TRBJ1-3, is SAVISQKPSRDICQRGTSLTIQCQVDSQVTMMFWYRQQPGQSLTLIATANQGSEATYESGFVIDKFPISRPNLTFSTLTVSNMSPEDSSIYLCSVVQSSGNTIYFGEGSWLTVV.

This clonotype occurred many times. The chain carries TRBV12-3 or TRBV12-4 and TRBJ1-5; D is undetermined. The germline V and J ends were trimmed by 1 base and 6 bases, with 10 bases remaining between them. This CDR3 has 14 residues. The CDR3 DNA reads as TGTGCCAGCAGTTTAGAGGTGGGAAGTCAGCCCCAGCATTTT. It encodes CASSLEVGSQPQHF.

With regard to this clonotype: A much bigger clone sits one base away, suggesting this may be a read error. The chain links TRBV7-2 to TRBJ2-1, with 13 bases aligning to TRBD2. This CDR3 has 16 amino acids. Germline V gene sequence: CDR1 SGHTA, CDR2 FQGNSA. With V trimmed by 7 bases and J by 4 bases, 7 bases remained unmatched. This CDR3 reads CASNSPGLAGYNEQFF. CDR3 in DNA: TGTGCCAGCAACTCCCCGGGACTAGCGGGGTACAATGAGCAGTTCTTC. Full variable domain (remainder filled in from reference TRBV7-2 and TRBJ2-1): GAGVSQSPSNKVTEKGKDVELRCDPISGHTALYWYRQSLGQGLEFLIYFQGNSAPDKSGLPSDRFSAERTGGSVSTLTIQRTQQEDSAVYLCASNSPGLAGYNEQFFGPGTRLTVL.

This clonotype was recorded many times. The J gene is TRBJ1-1, the V gene TRBV29-1, with 10 bases that match TRBD1. Germline V gene lookup returns CDR1 SQVTM and CDR2 ANQGSEA. Trimming took 6 bases from V and 5 from J; bases not matched to a gene: 9. This CDR3 has 14 amino acids. In DNA form, the CDR3 reads TGCAGCGTCACCCGGACAGGGGGATATACTGAAGCTTTCTTT. Translation gives CSVTRTGGYTEAFF. The variable domain in full, completed from reference TRBV29-1 and TRBJ1-1, reads SAVISQKPSRDICQRGTSLTIQCQVDSQVTMMFWYRQQPGQSLTLIATANQGSEATYESGFVIDKFPISRPNLTFSTLTVSNMSPEDSSIYLCSVTRTGGYTEAFFGQGTRLTVV.